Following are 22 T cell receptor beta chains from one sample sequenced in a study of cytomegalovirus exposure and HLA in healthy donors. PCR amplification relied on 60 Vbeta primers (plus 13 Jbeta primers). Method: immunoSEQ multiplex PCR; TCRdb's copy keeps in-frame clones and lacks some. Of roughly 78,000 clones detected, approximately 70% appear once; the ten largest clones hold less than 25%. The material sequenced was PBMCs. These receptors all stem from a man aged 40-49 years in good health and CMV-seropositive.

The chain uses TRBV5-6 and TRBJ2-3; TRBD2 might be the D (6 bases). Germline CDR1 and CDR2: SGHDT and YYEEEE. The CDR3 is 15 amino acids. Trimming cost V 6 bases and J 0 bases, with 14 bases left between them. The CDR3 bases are TGTGCCAGCATCCAGGGACTCGGAAGCACAGATACGCAGTATTTT. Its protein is CASIQGLGSTDTQYF.

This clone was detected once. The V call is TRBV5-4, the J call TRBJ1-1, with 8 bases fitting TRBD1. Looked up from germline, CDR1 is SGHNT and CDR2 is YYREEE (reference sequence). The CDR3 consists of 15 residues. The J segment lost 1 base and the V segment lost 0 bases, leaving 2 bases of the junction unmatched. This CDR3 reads CASSLVDRENTEAFF. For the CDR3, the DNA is TGTGCCAGCAGCTTGGTGGACAGGGAGAACACTGAAGCTTTCTTT.

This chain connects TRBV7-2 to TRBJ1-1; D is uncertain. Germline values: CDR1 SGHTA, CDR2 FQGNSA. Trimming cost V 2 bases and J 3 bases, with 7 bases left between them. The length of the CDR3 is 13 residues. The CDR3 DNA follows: TGTGCCAGCAGCTTATCGAGGGACACTGAAGCTTTCTTT. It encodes CASSLSRDTEAFF.

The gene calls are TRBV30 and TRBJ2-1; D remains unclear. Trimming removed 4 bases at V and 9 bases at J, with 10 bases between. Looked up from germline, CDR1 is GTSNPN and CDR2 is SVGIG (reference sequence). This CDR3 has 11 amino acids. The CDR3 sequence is CAWTESGEQFF. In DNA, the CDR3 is TGTGCCTGGACCGAATCGGGTGAGCAGTTCTTC.

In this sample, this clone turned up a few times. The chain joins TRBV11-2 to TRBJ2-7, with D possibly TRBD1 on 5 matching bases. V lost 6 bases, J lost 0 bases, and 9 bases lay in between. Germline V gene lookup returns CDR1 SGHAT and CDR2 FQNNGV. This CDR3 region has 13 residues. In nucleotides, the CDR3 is TGTGCCAGCAGACCAGGGATCTCCTACGAGCAGTACTTC. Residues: CASRPGISYEQYF.

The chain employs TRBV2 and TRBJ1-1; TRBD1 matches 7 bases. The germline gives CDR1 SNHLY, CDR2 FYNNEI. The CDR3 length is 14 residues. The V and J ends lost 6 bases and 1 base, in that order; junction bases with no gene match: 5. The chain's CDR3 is CASSQTGENTEAFF. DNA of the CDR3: TGTGCCAGCAGCCAAACAGGGGAGAACACTGAAGCTTTCTTT.

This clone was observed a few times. The CDR3 loop is CASSAAGVTDTQYF. As DNA, the CDR3 is TGTGCCAGCAGTGCGGCAGGGGTTACAGATACGCAGTATTTT. V and J are TRBV2 and TRBJ2-3; perhaps TRBD1 as D (6 bases). Germline CDR1 reads SNHLY; CDR2 reads FYNNEI. There are 14 residues in the CDR3. V was shortened by 4 bases and J by 3 bases, with 11 bases between the two germline ends.

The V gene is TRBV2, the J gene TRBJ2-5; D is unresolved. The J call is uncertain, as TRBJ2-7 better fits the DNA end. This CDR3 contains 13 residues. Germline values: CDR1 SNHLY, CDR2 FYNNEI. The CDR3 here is CASSLADLYEQYF. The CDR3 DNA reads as TGTGCCAGCAGTCTGGCGGATCTCTACGAGCAGTACTTC.

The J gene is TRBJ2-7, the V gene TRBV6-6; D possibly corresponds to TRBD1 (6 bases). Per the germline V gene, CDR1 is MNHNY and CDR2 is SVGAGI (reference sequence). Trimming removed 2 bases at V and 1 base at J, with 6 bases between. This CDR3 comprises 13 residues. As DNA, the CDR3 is TGTGCCAGCAGTTACGGACAGTCCTACGAGCAGTACTTC. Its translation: CASSYGQSYEQYF.

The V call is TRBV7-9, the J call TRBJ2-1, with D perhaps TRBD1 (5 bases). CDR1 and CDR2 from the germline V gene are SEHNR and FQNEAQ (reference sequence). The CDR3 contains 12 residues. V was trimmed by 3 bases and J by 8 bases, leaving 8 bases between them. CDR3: CASSFRAHEQFF. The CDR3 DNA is TGTGCCAGCAGCTTCAGGGCCCATGAGCAGTTCTTC.

Here the CDR3 reads CASTNTGQGGEKLFF. DNA of the CDR3: TGTGCCAGCACCAATACCGGACAGGGAGGCGAAAAACTGTTTTTT. The V gene is TRBV6-1, the J gene TRBJ1-4, with 8 bases identical to TRBD1. The CDR3 runs to 15 residues. V shed 7 bases, J shed 8 bases, and the junction held 12 bases outside the gene matches. Germline CDR1 reads MNHNS; CDR2 reads SASEGT.

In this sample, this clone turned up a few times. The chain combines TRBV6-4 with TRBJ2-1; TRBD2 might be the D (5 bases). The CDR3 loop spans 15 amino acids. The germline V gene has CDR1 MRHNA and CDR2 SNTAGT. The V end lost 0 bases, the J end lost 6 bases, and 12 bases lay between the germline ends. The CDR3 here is CASSDSPEGRNEQFF. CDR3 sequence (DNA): TGTGCCAGCAGTGACTCTCCTGAGGGTCGCAATGAGCAGTTCTTC.

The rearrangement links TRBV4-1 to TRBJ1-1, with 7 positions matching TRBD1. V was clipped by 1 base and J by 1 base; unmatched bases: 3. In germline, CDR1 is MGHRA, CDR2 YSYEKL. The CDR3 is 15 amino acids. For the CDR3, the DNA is TGCGCCAGCAGCCAAGGACAGGGCAAGAACACTGAAGCTTTCTTT. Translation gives CASSQGQGKNTEAFF.

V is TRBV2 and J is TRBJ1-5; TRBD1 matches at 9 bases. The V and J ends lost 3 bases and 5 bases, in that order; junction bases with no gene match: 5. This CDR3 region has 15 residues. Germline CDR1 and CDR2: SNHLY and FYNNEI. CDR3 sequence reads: CASSEDRGFHQPQHF. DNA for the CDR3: TGTGCCAGCAGTGAGGACAGGGGATTCCATCAGCCCCAGCATTTT.

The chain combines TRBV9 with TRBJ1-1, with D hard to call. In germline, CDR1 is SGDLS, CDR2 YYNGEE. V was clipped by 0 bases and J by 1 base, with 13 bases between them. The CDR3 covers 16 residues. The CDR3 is CASSVGPLTGNTEAFF. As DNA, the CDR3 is TGTGCCAGCAGCGTAGGGCCGTTGACGGGGAACACTGAAGCTTTCTTT.

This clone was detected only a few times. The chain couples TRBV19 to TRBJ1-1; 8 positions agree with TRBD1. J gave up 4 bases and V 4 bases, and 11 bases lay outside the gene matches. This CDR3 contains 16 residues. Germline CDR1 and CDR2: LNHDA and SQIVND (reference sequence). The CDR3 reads CASSSDQGARSTEAFF. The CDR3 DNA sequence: TGTGCCAGTAGTAGCGATCAGGGGGCCCGTTCCACTGAAGCTTTCTTT. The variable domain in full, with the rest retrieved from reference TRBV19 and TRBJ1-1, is DGGITQSPKYLFRKEGQNVTLSCEQNLNHDAMYWYRQDPGQGLRLIYYSQIVNDFQKGDIAEGYSVSREKKESFPLTVTSAQKNPTAFYLCASSSDQGARSTEAFFGQGTRLTVV.

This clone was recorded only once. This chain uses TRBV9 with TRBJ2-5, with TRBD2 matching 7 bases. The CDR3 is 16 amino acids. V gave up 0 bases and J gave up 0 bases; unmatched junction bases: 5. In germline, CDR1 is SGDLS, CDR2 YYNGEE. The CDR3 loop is CASSVGTSEYQETQYF. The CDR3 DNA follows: TGTGCCAGCAGCGTAGGTACTAGCGAGTACCAAGAGACCCAGTACTTC.

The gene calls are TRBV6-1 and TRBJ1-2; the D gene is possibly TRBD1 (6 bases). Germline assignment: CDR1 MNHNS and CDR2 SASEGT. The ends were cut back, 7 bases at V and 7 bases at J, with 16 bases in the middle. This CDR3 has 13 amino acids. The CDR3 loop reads CASTQPGDRGYTF. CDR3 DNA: TGTGCCAGCACCCAACCAGGGGATCGTGGCTACACCTTC.

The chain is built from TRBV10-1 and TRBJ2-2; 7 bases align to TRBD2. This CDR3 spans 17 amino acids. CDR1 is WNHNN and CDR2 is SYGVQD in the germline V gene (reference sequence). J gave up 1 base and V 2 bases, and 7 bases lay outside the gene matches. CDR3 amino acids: CASSEGGEGLNTGELFF. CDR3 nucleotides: TGCGCCAGCAGTGAGGGGGGGGAGGGGCTGAACACCGGGGAGCTGTTTTTT.

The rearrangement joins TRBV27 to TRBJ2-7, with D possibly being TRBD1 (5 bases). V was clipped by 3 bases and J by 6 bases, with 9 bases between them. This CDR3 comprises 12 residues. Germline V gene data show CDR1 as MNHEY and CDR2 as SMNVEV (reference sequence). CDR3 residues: CASSFQGSEQYF. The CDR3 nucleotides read TGTGCCAGCAGTTTCCAGGGAAGCGAGCAGTACTTC.

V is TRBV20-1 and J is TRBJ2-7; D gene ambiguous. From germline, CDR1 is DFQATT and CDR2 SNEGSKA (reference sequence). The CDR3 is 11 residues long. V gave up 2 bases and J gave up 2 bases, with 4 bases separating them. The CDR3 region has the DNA TGCAGTGCTAGATCCGCCTACGAGCAGTACTTC. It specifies CSARSAYEQYF.

The CDR3 coding sequence is TGCGCCAGCAGCCGAACGGGAGGTGAAAAACTGTTTTTT. The encoded protein is CASSRTGGEKLFF. The chain is built from TRBV4-1 and TRBJ1-4; no firm D call. Trimming took off 4 bases at V and 7 bases at J, with 10 bases between the two ends. The CDR3 is 13 residues long. From germline, CDR1 is MGHRA and CDR2 YSYEKL.